Detailed here is one T cell receptor beta chain. CDR1 SGHDT and CDR2 YYEEEE come from the germline V gene. The CDR3 has 15 residues. V lost 3 bases and J lost 6; bases outside the gene matches: 11. The sample is drawn from a study of shared clonotypes between healthy human individuals. Each sorted subset replicate got 200 ng genomic DNA, around 29,000 genomes. Method: immunoSEQ multiplex PCR; TCRdb's copy keeps in-frame clones and lacks some. The sample holds over 400,000 clones, around 95% seen once. The sample taken for sequencing was naive CD4+ T cells sorted from blood. As to subset: CD45RA+ positively selected. The sequence was collected from a woman in her thirties in good health. The rearrangement uses TRBV5-6 and TRBJ2-7, with 8 bases aligning to TRBD1. CDR3 sequence: CASSSAGRGQGEQYF. The CDR3 DNA reads as TGTGCCAGCAGCTCGGCTGGCAGGGGGCAAGGCGAGCAGTACTTC.